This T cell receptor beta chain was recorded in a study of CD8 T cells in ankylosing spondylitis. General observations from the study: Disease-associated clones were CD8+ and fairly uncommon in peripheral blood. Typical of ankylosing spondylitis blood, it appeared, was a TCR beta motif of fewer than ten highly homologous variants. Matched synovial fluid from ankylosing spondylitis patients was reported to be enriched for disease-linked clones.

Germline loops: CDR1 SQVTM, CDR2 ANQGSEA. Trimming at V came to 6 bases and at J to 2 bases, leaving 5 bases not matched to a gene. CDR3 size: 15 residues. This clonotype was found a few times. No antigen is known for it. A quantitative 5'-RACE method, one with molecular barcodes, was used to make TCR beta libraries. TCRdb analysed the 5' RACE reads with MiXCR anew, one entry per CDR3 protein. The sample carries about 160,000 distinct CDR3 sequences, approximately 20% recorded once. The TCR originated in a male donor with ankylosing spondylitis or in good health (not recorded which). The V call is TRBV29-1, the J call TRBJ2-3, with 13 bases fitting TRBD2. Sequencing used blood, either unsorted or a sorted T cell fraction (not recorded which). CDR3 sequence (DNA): TGCAGCGTCCTGGGACTAGCGGGAATCACAGATACGCAGTATTTT. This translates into CSVLGLAGITDTQYF.